This T cell receptor beta chain is from a study of blood T cell repertoires in COVID-19. In the original workflow: Estimation of nucleated cell counts was performed using reference gene primer amplification. Method: immunoSEQ multiplex PCR; TCRdb's copy keeps in-frame clones and lacks some. Clonal size and the V and J genes are those of that table, whereas D and trimming came from the DNA. The table has about 81,000 clones, 91% seen once. V shed 2 bases, J shed 1 base, and the junction held 20 bases outside the gene matches. The CDR3 has 23 residues. Germline-derived CDR1 and CDR2 are LGHNT and FRNRAP.

Sequences were obtained from peripheral blood. The V call is TRBV12-5, the J call TRBJ2-3, with TRBD2 matching 14 bases. This sequence was found in a woman between 45 and 65 years old in a cohort sampled during active COVID-19. The CDR3 DNA reads TGTGCTAGTGGTTTGCCTAAAACCTGGGGCGGGACTAGCGGGAGACTTGGCACAGATACGCAGTATTTT. Protein sequence: CASGLPKTWGGTSGRLGTDTQYF.